Listed below are T cell receptor beta chains from one sample, sequenced in a study of control samples from healthy donors and cancer patients. This table comes from immunoSEQ multiplex PCR, and its TCRdb copy is limited to in-frame clones, with some not included. The sample shows about 100,000 clones, 87% of them seen only once. The source material was blood. The receptors shown here come from a woman aged 45-60 years in good health. Both conserved end residues are part of each CDR3. A D gene is named only where the DNA matches it firmly. Not all rows give a size; the values are once, few, many and, for expanded clones, a class.

CASSSRGSLAGSTQYF | TGTGCCAGCAGCTCACGAGGGAGTTTAGCTGGGTCGACCCAGTACTTC | TRBJ2-5 | TRBV3-1/TRBV3-2 | NA | NA
CASSLAGAAGADTQYF | TGTGCCAGCAGCTTAGCCGGAGCTGCGGGGGCTGATACGCAGTATTTT | TRBJ2-3 | TRBV7-6 | NA | NA
CASSLGHREGRDTQYF | TGTGCCAGCAGCTTAGGGCATCGGGAGGGCCGGGATACGCAGTATTTT | TRBJ2-3 | TRBV7-2 | TRBD2 | NA
CASSLVGQEAFF | TGCGCCAGCAGCTTGGTCGGACAAGAAGCTTTCTTT | TRBJ1-1 | TRBV5-1 | NA | few
CASSQESDEQFF | TGTGCCAGCAGCCAAGAATCGGATGAGCAGTTCTTC | TRBJ2-1 | TRBV3-1/TRBV3-2 | NA | NA
CATRAYQGSYGYTF | TGTGCCACCAGGGCATATCAGGGAAGCTATGGCTACACCTTC | TRBJ1-2 | TRBV6-5 | NA | NA
CASSQDPGSTDTQYF | TGCGCCAGCAGCCAAGATCCAGGCTCCACGGATACGCAGTATTTT | TRBJ2-3 | TRBV4-1 | NA | NA
CASRLGNEQFF | TGTGCCAGCCGGTTGGGCAATGAGCAGTTCTTC | TRBJ2-1 | TRBV13 | NA | NA
CASSFSDWPSYNEQFF | TGTGCCAGCAGTTTTTCCGACTGGCCCTCCTACAATGAGCAGTTCTTC | TRBJ2-1 | TRBV27 | NA | NA
CASSQGVSGNTIYF | TGTGCCAGCTCACAGGGGGTCTCTGGAAACACCATATATTTT | TRBJ1-3 | TRBV18 | NA | NA
CATSGTLRNQPQHF | TGTGCCACCAGTGGGACCCTCCGAAATCAGCCCCAGCATTTT | TRBJ1-5 | TRBV24-1 | NA | NA
CATRPSTGSEAFF | TGCGCCACCCGACCTTCGACAGGTTCTGAAGCTTTCTTT | TRBJ1-1 | TRBV5-1 | NA | NA
CASSELQEDYGYTF | TGTGCCAGCAGTGAACTGCAGGAGGACTATGGCTACACCTTC | TRBJ1-2 | TRBV2 | NA | NA
CATDAVGFSNQPQHF | TGTGCCACCGATGCCGTGGGGTTCAGCAATCAGCCCCAGCATTTT | TRBJ1-5 | TRBV19 | NA | NA
CASSLKGLPTDTQYF | TGTGCCAGCAGCTTGAAGGGACTACCCACAGATACGCAGTATTTT | TRBJ2-3 | TRBV11-3 | TRBD2 | NA
CASLSGVSGSWEQFF | TGTGCCAGCCTATCTGGAGTGAGCGGGAGTTGGGAGCAGTTCTTC | TRBJ2-1 | TRBV18 | TRBD2 | once
CASSPYRDTNQPQHF | TGTGCCAGCAGTCCATACCGGGACACCAATCAGCCCCAGCATTTT | TRBJ1-5 | TRBV28 | NA | NA
CASKTGEVWEKLFF | TGTGCCAGCAAAACAGGGGAGGTTTGGGAAAAACTGTTTTTT | TRBJ1-4 | TRBV6-5 | TRBD1 | NA
CASSQGGTSGIPNTGELFF | TGCGCCAGCAGCCAAGGAGGGACTAGCGGGATACCGAACACCGGGGAGCTGTTTTTT | TRBJ2-2 | TRBV4-1 | TRBD2 | NA
CASRQRGVPEAFF | TGTGCCAGCAGACAAAGGGGTGTCCCTGAAGCTTTCTTT | TRBJ1-1 | TRBV3-1/TRBV3-2 | NA | NA
CASSRTDIELFF | TGTGCCAGCAGCCGGACAGACATAGAGCTGTTTTTT | TRBJ2-2 | TRBV12-3/TRBV12-4 | NA | NA
CASSFKETQYF | TGTGCCAGCAGCTTTAAAGAGACCCAGTACTTC | TRBJ2-5 | TRBV5-5 | NA | NA
CASSILDGPYEQYF | TGTGCCAGTAGTATCCTGGACGGCCCCTACGAGCAGTACTTC | TRBJ2-7 | TRBV19 | NA | NA
CASSNLLSRRGPNNSPLHF | TGTGCCAGCAGCAATCTTTTAAGCCGCCGTGGGCCGAATAATTCACCCCTCCACTTT | TRBJ1-6 | TRBV7-9 | NA | few
CASSFGTHHEQFF | TGTGCCAGCAGCTTCGGGACCCACCATGAGCAGTTCTTC | TRBJ2-1 | TRBV7-9 | NA | NA
CRGVDGTEAFF | TGCAGGGGAGTAGACGGGACTGAAGCTTTCTTT | TRBJ1-1 | TRBV20-1 | NA | NA
CASSLGLAGGIEQFF | TGTGCCAGCAGCTTGGGACTAGCGGGAGGTATTGAGCAGTTCTTC | TRBJ2-1 | TRBV5-6 | TRBD2 | NA
CASSPRPGTGKTNEKLFF | TGTGCCAGCAGCCCACGACCCGGGACAGGGAAGACTAATGAAAAACTGTTTTTT | TRBJ1-4 | TRBV7-2 | TRBD1 | NA
CASSVGRGQQYF | TGTGCCAGCAGCGTAGGAAGGGGACAGCAGTATTTT | TRBJ2-3 | TRBV9 | NA | NA
CASSKNTGILGGYTF | TGTGCCAGTAGTAAGAATACCGGGATATTGGGTGGCTACACCTTC | TRBJ1-2 | TRBV19 | NA | NA
CASSSSRGVSYEQYF | TGCGCCAGCAGCTCAAGTCGGGGGGTCTCCTACGAGCAGTACTTC | TRBJ2-7 | TRBV5-1 | TRBD2 | NA
CASRAQGLGETQYF | TGTGCCAGTAGGGCGCAGGGGTTGGGAGAGACCCAGTACTTC | TRBJ2-5 | TRBV19 | NA | NA
CAWRESYEQYF | TGTGCCTGGAGGGAAAGCTACGAGCAGTACTTC | TRBJ2-7 | TRBV30 | NA | once
CAISVLGNTEAFF | TGTGCCATCAGTGTTTTGGGGAACACTGAAGCTTTCTTT | TRBJ1-1 | TRBV10-3 | NA | NA
CASSLDWAQPQHF | TGTGCCAGCAGCTTAGATTGGGCCCAGCCCCAGCATTTT | TRBJ1-5 | TRBV11-2 | NA | NA
CASSQGAGSTDTQYF | TGTGCCAGCAGCCAAGGGGCGGGGAGCACAGATACGCAGTATTTT | TRBJ2-3 | TRBV7-3 | NA | NA
CAWKQRTDSQETQYF | TGTGCCTGGAAGCAAAGGACAGATTCGCAAGAGACCCAGTACTTC | TRBJ2-5 | TRBV30 | NA | NA
CASTGTGLNTGELFF | TGTGCCAGCACCGGGACAGGGTTAAACACCGGGGAGCTGTTTTTT | TRBJ2-2 | TRBV11-1 | TRBD1 | NA